This T cell receptor (beta chain) was identified during a study of CD8 T cells in ankylosing spondylitis. CDR1 SEHNR and CDR2 FQNEAQ come from the germline V gene (reference sequence). This CDR3 is 12 amino acids long. The V and J ends lost 5 bases and 8 bases respectively, with 10 bases between them. Each TCR beta library was made by quantitative 5'-RACE that incorporated molecular barcodes. TCRdb recomputed calls from the 5' RACE reads with MiXCR, one row per CDR3 protein. The sample shows approximately 35,000 distinct CDR3 sequences, more than 13% of them seen only once. As regards this clonotype: What it recognizes is unknown.

Study results and caveats: In ankylosing spondylitis patients, matched synovial fluid reportedly showed significant enrichment of disease-linked clones. A TCR beta motif of eight or nine highly homologous variants seemed to mark ankylosing spondylitis blood.

Sequenced: blood. The clonotype was recovered from a male donor with ankylosing spondylitis or in good health (not recorded which). The chain uses TRBV7-9 and TRBJ2-1; D not certain. Written as DNA, the CDR3 is TGTGCCAGCAGCCCAAGGGCCGATGAGCAGTTCTTC. Translated, it gives CASSPRADEQFF.